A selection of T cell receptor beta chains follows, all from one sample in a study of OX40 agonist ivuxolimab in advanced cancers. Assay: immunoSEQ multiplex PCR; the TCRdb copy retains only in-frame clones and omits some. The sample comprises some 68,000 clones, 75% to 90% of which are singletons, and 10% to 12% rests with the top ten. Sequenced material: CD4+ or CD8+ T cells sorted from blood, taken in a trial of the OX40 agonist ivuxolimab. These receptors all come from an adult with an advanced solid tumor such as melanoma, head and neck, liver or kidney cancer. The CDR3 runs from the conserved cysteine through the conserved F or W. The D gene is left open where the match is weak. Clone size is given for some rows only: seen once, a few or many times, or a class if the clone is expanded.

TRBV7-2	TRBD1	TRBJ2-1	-	CASSLNRGLSSYNEQFF	TGTGCCAGCAGCTTAAACAGGGGGCTGAGCTCCTACAATGAGCAGTTCTTC
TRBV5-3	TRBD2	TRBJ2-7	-	CARSLGVAGGPETYEQYF	TGTGCCAGAAGCTTGGGTGTAGCGGGAGGCCCAGAGACCTACGAGCAGTACTTC
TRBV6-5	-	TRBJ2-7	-	CASSYPGNLGEQYF	TGTGCCAGCAGTTACCCCGGGAACCTGGGCGAGCAGTACTTC
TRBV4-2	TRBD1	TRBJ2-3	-	CASSQAGTGGRDTQYF	TGTGCCAGCAGCCAGGCCGGGACAGGGGGCAGGGATACGCAGTATTTT
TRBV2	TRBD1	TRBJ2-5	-	CASSKGQQETQYF	TGTGCCAGCAGCAAGGGACAGCAAGAGACCCAGTACTTC
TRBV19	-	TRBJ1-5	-	CASSIELVRGVVSNQPQHF	TGTGCCAGCAGTATAGAGTTAGTACGGGGAGTTGTTAGCAATCAGCCCCAGCATTTT
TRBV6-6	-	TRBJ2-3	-	CASRAGVGPDTQYF	TGTGCCAGCAGGGCCGGGGTTGGTCCAGATACGCAGTATTTT
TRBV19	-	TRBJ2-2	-	CASRGTLVRAGELFF	TGTGCCAGCCGAGGGACACTTGTTAGGGCCGGGGAGCTGTTTTTT
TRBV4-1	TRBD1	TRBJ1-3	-	CASSQVGTGGNTIYF	TGCGCCAGCAGCCAAGTAGGGACAGGTGGCAACACCATATATTTT
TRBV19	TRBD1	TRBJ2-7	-	CATKDRVHEQYF	TGTGCCACAAAGGACAGGGTCCACGAGCAGTACTTC
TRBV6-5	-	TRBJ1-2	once	CASSLGLNYGYTF	TGTGCCAGCAGCCTAGGGCTTAACTATGGCTACACCTTC
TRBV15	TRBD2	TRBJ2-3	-	CATSRGRAGGTDTQYF	TGTGCCACCAGCAGAGGGCGAGCGGGAGGGACAGATACGCAGTATTTT
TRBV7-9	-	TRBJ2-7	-	CASSPAYEQYF	TGTGCCAGCAGCCCTGCCTACGAGCAGTACTTC
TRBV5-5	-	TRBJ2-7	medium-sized	CASSPFNPRDTVYEQYF	TGTGCCAGCAGCCCGTTTAACCCCCGGGACACGGTCTACGAGCAGTACTTC
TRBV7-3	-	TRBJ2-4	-	CASSQGRGNIQYF	TGTGCCAGCAGCCAGGGGAGGGGGAACATTCAGTACTTC
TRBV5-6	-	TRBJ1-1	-	CASSLGGHVTEAFF	TGTGCCAGCAGCTTGGGAGGACACGTCACTGAAGCTTTCTTT
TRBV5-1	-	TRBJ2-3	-	CASSLGLLGDRTDTQYF	TGCGCCAGCAGCTTAGGGCTCTTGGGGGATCGCACAGATACGCAGTATTTT
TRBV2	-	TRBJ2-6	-	CASSANMLGANVLTF	TGTGCCAGCAGCGCAAACATGCTCGGGGCCAACGTCCTGACTTTC
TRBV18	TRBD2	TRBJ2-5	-	CASSPPGLGVQETQYF	TGTGCCAGCTCACCACCGGGACTAGGCGTTCAAGAGACCCAGTACTTC
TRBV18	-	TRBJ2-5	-	CASSPPNDQETQYF	TGTGCCAGCTCACCTCCCAACGACCAAGAGACCCAGTACTTC
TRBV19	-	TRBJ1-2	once	CASSIIPSRAGYTF	TGTGCCAGTAGTATAATCCCTTCCCGAGCTGGCTACACCTTC
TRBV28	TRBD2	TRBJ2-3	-	CASSPIAGESALGDTQYF	TGTGCCAGCAGTCCAATTGCGGGGGAGTCCGCCCTAGGAGATACGCAGTATTTT
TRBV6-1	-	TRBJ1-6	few	CAGGSTYSYNSPLHF	TGTGCCGGAGGATCGACCTACTCCTATAATTCACCCCTCCACTTT
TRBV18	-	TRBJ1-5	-	CASSPLDPDQPQHF	TGTGCCAGCTCACCATTGGACCCCGACCAGCCCCAGCATTTT
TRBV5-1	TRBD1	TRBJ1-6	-	CASSSGQASYSPLHF	TGCGCCAGCAGCTCTGGACAGGCGTCCTATTCACCCCTCCACTTT
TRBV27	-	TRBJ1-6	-	CASSWTAISPLHF	TGTGCCAGCAGTTGGACAGCGATATCACCCCTCCACTTT
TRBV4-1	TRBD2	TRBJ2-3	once	CASSQSRGGGARNRYF	TGCGCCAGCAGCCAATCCCGGGGCGGGGGGGCAAGAAACCGGTATTTT
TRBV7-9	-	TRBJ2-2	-	CASSLPSPRVFF	TGTGCCAGCAGCCTACCATCCCCTAGGGTGTTTTTT
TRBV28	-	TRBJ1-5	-	CASSNREGDQPQHF	TGTGCCAGCAGTAACAGGGAAGGGGATCAGCCCCAGCATTTT
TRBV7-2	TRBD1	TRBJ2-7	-	CASSWTGAYEEQYF	TGTGCCAGCAGTTGGACAGGGGCTTATGAAGAGCAGTACTTC
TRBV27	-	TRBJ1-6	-	CASSLARVGDSPLHF	TGTGCCAGCAGTTTAGCCAGGGTCGGTGATTCACCCCTCCACTTT
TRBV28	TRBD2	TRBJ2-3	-	CASSLIAGAVPDTQYF	TGTGCCAGCAGTCTCATAGCGGGAGCAGTTCCAGATACGCAGTATTTT
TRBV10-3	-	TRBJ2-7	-	CAISSDPDTYEQYF	TGTGCCATCAGTTCGGACCCGGACACCTACGAGCAGTACTTC
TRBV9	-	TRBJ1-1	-	CASSPTSITEAFF	TGTGCCAGCAGCCCGACCTCGATCACTGAAGCTTTCTTT
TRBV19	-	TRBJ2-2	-	CASSQSNTGELFF	TGTGCCAGTAGCCAGAGTAACACCGGGGAGCTGTTTTTT
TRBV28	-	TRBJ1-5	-	CASSGLGGESNQPQHF	TGTGCCAGCAGTGGTCTCGGGGGAGAGAGCAATCAGCCCCAGCATTTT
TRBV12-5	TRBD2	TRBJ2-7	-	CASARLAGECEQYF	TGTGCTAGTGCCCGACTAGCGGGAGAGTGCGAGCAGTACTTC
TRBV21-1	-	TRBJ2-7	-	CASSKTVTGGSYEQYF	TGTGCCAGCAGCAAAACGGTGACAGGGGGCTCCTACGAGCAGTACTTC
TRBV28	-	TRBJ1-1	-	CASSLVEPNTEAFF	TGTGCCAGCAGTTTAGTGGAGCCGAACACTGAAGCTTTCTTT
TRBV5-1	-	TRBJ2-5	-	CASSLGLSWVAPGTQYF	TGCGCCAGCAGCTTGGGCCTGTCTTGGGTGGCCCCTGGGACCCAGTACTTC
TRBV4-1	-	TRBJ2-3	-	CASSGTWASSTDTQYF	TGCGCCAGCAGCGGGACATGGGCCTCTAGCACAGATACGCAGTATTTT
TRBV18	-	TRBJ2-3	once	CASSPRTETDTQYF	TGTGCCAGCTCACCAAGGACAGAGACAGATACGCAGTATTTT
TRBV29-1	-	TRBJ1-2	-	CSVEQGFVRYGYTF	TGCAGCGTTGAACAGGGGTTTGTTCGGTATGGCTACACCTTC
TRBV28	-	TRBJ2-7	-	CASSIYLGGGNEQYF	TGTGCCAGCAGTATATACTTGGGAGGCGGGAACGAGCAGTACTTC
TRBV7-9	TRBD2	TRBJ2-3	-	CASSLAMGRADTQYF	TGTGCCAGCAGCTTAGCTATGGGGAGGGCAGATACGCAGTATTTT